Sequencing of this TCR beta chain was carried out in a study of CD8+ T cells in alopecia areata. Study as a whole: Those patients who were treated received oral tofacitinib, which was given at 5 to 10 mg twice daily for moderate-to-severe alopecia areata. Study-wide results and caveats: Clonality exceeded that of normal scalp in lesional scalp, most notably in alopecia totalis/universalis.

Reverse transcribed after extraction, RNA yielded cDNA as the sequencing template. The method was immunoSEQ multiplex PCR; TCRdb's version includes in-frame clones alone and lacks a portion of them. The data hold over 15,000 clones, with roughly three fifths observed a single time. A remark on this clone: What it binds is unknown.

The CDR3 spans 15 residues. Germline V lookup: CDR1 MNHEY, CDR2 SVGAGI. Trimming pared 2 bases from V and 1 base from J, leaving 9 bases between. Researchers took lesional scalp punch biopsies and peripheral blood from people who were alopecia areata patients. This receptor was taken from a human donor with alopecia areata. The chain links TRBV6-5 to TRBJ2-1, with a tentative D call TRBD1 (5 bases). Specimen: skin. CDR3: CASSYRGTSYNEQFF. DNA for the CDR3: TGTGCCAGCAGTTACAGGGGTACGTCCTACAATGAGCAGTTCTTC.